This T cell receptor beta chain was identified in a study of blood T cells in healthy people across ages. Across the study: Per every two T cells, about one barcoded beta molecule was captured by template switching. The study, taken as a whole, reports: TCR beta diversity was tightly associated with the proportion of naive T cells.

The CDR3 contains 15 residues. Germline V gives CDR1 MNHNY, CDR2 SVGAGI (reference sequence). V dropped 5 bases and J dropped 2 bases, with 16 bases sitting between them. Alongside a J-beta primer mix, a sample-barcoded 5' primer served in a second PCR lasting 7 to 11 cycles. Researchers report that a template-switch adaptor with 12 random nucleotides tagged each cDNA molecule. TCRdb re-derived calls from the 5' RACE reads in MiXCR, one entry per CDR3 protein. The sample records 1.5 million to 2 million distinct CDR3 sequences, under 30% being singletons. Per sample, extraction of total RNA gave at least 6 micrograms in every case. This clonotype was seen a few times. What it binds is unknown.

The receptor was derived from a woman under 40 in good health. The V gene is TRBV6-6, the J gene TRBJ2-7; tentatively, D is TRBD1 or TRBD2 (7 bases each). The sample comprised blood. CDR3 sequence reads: CASSREGTEAYEQYF. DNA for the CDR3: TGTGCCAGCAGTAGGGAGGGGACAGAAGCCTACGAGCAGTACTTC.